The 5 T cell receptor beta chains below were found in one sample sequenced in a study of shared clonotypes between healthy human individuals (dated by TCRdb to the early 2020s). Library generation was performed with the immunoSEQ multiplex PCR assay. TCRdb's version of the immuneACCESS table is confined to in-frame rearrangements and falls short of the full clone set. An unresolved V gene accounts for under half of the shortfall where checked; the remainder is of unknown origin. The sample has millions of clones on record, 85% to 95% of them singletons. 0.1% to 0.15% of the sample is taken by the ten largest. The sample consisted of naive CD4+ T cells sorted from blood. According to the study, the label for this sample's cell subset or site signals: CD45RA+ positively selected. Receptors originate from a man aged 18 to 30 in good health.

The chain couples TRBV19 to TRBJ2-7; TRBD2 might be the D (6 bases). The CDR3 contains 14 residues. The germline V gene has CDR1 LNHDA and CDR2 SQIVND (reference sequence). The germline V and J ends were trimmed by 3 bases and 2 bases, with 11 bases remaining between them. The CDR3, as DNA: TGTGCCAGTAGTATTATCGGCGGGACCTACGAGCAGTACTTC. Translation: CASSIIGGTYEQYF.

V and J are TRBV7-9 and TRBJ1-4; D is unclear. Germline V lookup: CDR1 SEHNR, CDR2 FQNEAQ (reference sequence). V lost 0 bases to trimming and J lost 8 bases, with 13 bases between them. This CDR3 is 15 amino acids long. The CDR3 sequence is CASSLASNLPEKLFF. DNA of the CDR3: TGTGCCAGCAGCTTAGCGAGTAATCTGCCAGAAAAACTGTTTTTT.

This chain uses TRBV25-1 with TRBJ2-1; weak D call: TRBD1 (6 bases). Germline CDR1 is MGHDK and CDR2 is SYGVNS. The CDR3 runs 12 residues. Trimming cost V 1 base and J 13 bases, with 11 bases left between them. The CDR3 DNA is TGTGCCAGCAGTGAATCATGGGGGCTCCAGTTCTTC. Amino acids: CASSESWGLQFF. The variable domain in full, completed from reference TRBV25-1 and TRBJ2-1, reads EADIYQTPRYLVIGTGKKITLECSQTMGHDKMYWYQQDPGMELHLIHYSYGVNSTEKGDLSSESTVSRIRTEHFPLTLESARPSHTSQYLCASSESWGLQFFGPGTRLTVL.

The chain recombines TRBV14 with TRBJ2-1; a possible D gene is TRBD1 (6 bases). Per the germline V gene, CDR1 is SGHDN and CDR2 is FVKESK. The CDR3 consists of 12 residues. Trimming removed 0 bases from V and 13 bases from J, with 10 bases in between. The CDR3 protein is CASSQERTVQFF. In nucleotides, the CDR3 is TGTGCCAGCAGCCAAGAGAGGACAGTTCAGTTCTTC.

The rearrangement uses TRBV15 and TRBJ1-2, with TRBD1 identical over 9 bases. Germline V gene lookup returns CDR1 LNHNV and CDR2 YYDKDF (reference sequence). The CDR3 extends over 15 amino acids. V was clipped by 9 bases and J by 5 bases; unmatched bases: 13. The CDR3 nucleotides are TGTGCCACTAATACCGGGACAGGGAATATGTATGGCTACACCTTC. Its protein is CATNTGTGNMYGYTF.